This T cell receptor (beta chain) derives from a study of blood T cell repertoires in COVID-19. TCRdb's table, derived via immunoSEQ multiplex PCR, lists solely in-frame clones and lacks some. The table includes a few hundred thousand clones, just over 85% detected once. CDR1 LNHDA and CDR2 SQIVND come from the germline V gene (reference sequence). The CDR3 spans 15 residues. The V gene end was trimmed by 4 bases and the J gene end by 5 bases; junction bases not matched to a gene: 8. Material: PBMCs or T cells enriched from blood (not recorded which). This receptor was taken from a man aged 40-55 years who had recovered from COVID-19. The chain combines TRBV19 with TRBJ2-7; 10 bases line up with TRBD1. CDR3 loop: CASSTIETGGDEQYF. The CDR3 DNA is TGTGCCAGTAGTACGATTGAGACAGGGGGCGACGAGCAGTACTTC.